Detailed here is one T cell receptor (beta chain). Its antigen is not known. Looked up from germline, CDR1 is MNHEY and CDR2 is SVGEGT. This CDR3 is 17 amino acids long. Trimming took 2 bases from V and 0 from J, leaving 14 bases between them. This sample is part of a study of T-cell memory formation after mild COVID-19. TCRdb fed the 5' RACE reads into MiXCR, producing one record per CDR3 protein. The table shows 90,000 to 120,000 distinct CDR3 sequences, with around 15% occurring only once. Overall study findings and caveats: CD4/CD8 balance held among clones contracting day 15 to 85, and later expanders leaned CD4+. Pre-infection memory held some responding clones, suggesting pre-existing cross-reactive T cells responded.

What was sequenced was PBMCs or a T cell subset sorted from them (not recorded which). The chain uses TRBV6-2 or TRBV6-3 and TRBJ2-4; D is perhaps TRBD1 (6 bases). This sequence was found in a man aged 18 to 35 who had mild COVID-19 (a few samples of this study predate the infection). Cell type and time point are not known. DNA for the CDR3: TGTGCCAGCAGTTACACTACGGGACACTTAGCCAAAAACATTCAGTACTTC. The encoded protein is CASSYTTGHLAKNIQYF.